This T cell receptor beta chain was recorded in a study of T cell responses to AZD1222 COVID-19 vaccine. The wider study: Second-dose intervals of approximately 4 or approximately 12 weeks were pooled. Study-level results: Targets within unmutated variant regions were reportedly found for nearly half of spike-specific TCRs. Vaccine-related CD4 TCRs covered spike, predominating at 160-218 and 743-854. Donors, mostly white British, included more females; clonal diversity was possibly underestimated.

In germline, CDR1 is GTSNPN, CDR2 SVGIG (reference sequence). Trimming shortened V by 4 bases and J by 2 bases, and 5 bases separated the two germline ends. The CDR3 contains 11 residues. With regard to this clone: Antigen specificity is unknown.

The protocol was immunoSEQ multiplex PCR, while the TCRdb copy is restricted to in-frame clones and leaves out a portion. The sample has roughly 130,000 clones, about 90% seen once. Material: peripheral blood, obtained on day 0 of AZD1222 vaccination. The chain uses TRBV30 and TRBJ1-1; no reliable D call. The receptor was derived from an adult in good health. CDR3 bases: TGTGCCTGGAACAGTAACACTGAAGCTTTCTTT. Residues: CAWNSNTEAFF. Supplemented by reference TRBV30 and TRBJ1-1, the full variable domain reads SQTIHQWPATLVQPVGSPLSLECTVEGTSNPNLYWYRQAAGRGLQLLFYSVGIGQISSEVPQNLSASRPQDRQFILSSKKLLLSDSGFYLCAWNSNTEAFFGQGTRLTVV.